This TCR beta chain is from a study of blood T cell repertoires in COVID-19. Overall study: Acute-phase and convalescent COVID-19 samples originated in the United States, Italy and Spain. T cells, B-cell-depleted T cells, or PBMCs provided the cDNA or gDNA that served as material.

The CDR3 has 14 amino acids. V lost 2 bases and J lost 1, with 8 bases in between. Germline CDR1 KGHSH, CDR2 LQKENI. The table lists this clone with a few counts. Per the original data handling: The assay estimated nucleated cells by amplifying reference gene primers. Method: immunoSEQ multiplex PCR; TCRdb's copy keeps in-frame clones and lacks some. Clone size and V and J calls were adopted from that table, with D and trimming inferred from the DNA. The sample contains about 16,000 clones, 80% to 90% of which appear only once. Input material: peripheral blood. The TCR was taken from an elderly man with active COVID-19. J is TRBJ1-1 and V is TRBV18; D is perhaps TRBD1 (5 bases). The CDR3 nucleotides are TGTGCCAGCTCACCAGGGGGGTCGAACACTGAAGCTTTCTTT. Translating it yields CASSPGGSNTEAFF.